The rows below give T cell receptor beta chains drawn from one sample of a study of T cells in narcolepsy. Clones were read by immunoSEQ multiplex PCR, and TCRdb kept only the in-frame ones, dropping some. Counted here are around 25,000 clones, around 83% occurring once; the ten biggest clones make up roughly 0.7%. The sample comprised CD45RA- memory CD4+ T cells from PBMCs. The receptors come from a human donor with narcolepsy. Each CDR3 is given with its conserved first and last residue. Fields, in order: V gene, J gene, CDR3 protein.

v_gene: TRBV27; j_gene: TRBJ2-2; CDR3aa: CASSFYPGELFF
v_gene: TRBV5-1; j_gene: TRBJ2-3; CDR3aa: CASSLNVGPTDTQYF
v_gene: TRBV5-1; j_gene: TRBJ2-1; CDR3aa: CASSLEGPPNSYNEQFF
v_gene: TRBV2; j_gene: TRBJ1-2; CDR3aa: CASSLTGGGYTF
v_gene: TRBV5-4; j_gene: TRBJ1-2; CDR3aa: CASSPAGSGGYGYTF
v_gene: TRBV4-1; j_gene: TRBJ1-2; CDR3aa: CASSPRGDYGYTF
v_gene: TRBV7-3; j_gene: TRBJ2-3; CDR3aa: CASSLGSSGSTDTQYF
v_gene: TRBV30; j_gene: TRBJ1-2; CDR3aa: CAWSWTGFGYTF
v_gene: TRBV30; j_gene: TRBJ1-1; CDR3aa: CAWSVLTGNTEAFF
v_gene: TRBV20-1; j_gene: TRBJ2-5; CDR3aa: CSARWETQYF
v_gene: TRBV11-2; j_gene: TRBJ1-6; CDR3aa: CASSLAVGYNSPLHF
v_gene: TRBV2; j_gene: TRBJ1-5; CDR3aa: CASRATLGGGQPQHF
v_gene: TRBV28; j_gene: TRBJ1-5; CDR3aa: CASSLWDLTGRQPQHF
v_gene: TRBV5-1; j_gene: TRBJ2-2; CDR3aa: CASRSGAGTTLENTGELFF
v_gene: TRBV5-6; j_gene: TRBJ1-2; CDR3aa: CASKTDDSNYGYTF
v_gene: TRBV5-1; j_gene: TRBJ2-3; CDR3aa: CASSLGTSIRTDTQYF
v_gene: TRBV5-1; j_gene: TRBJ1-5; CDR3aa: CASSSDEGGGGPQHF
v_gene: TRBV11-2; j_gene: TRBJ2-7; CDR3aa: CASSSIGTSYEQYF
v_gene: TRBV25-1; j_gene: TRBJ1-3; CDR3aa: CASSEERSGNTIYF
v_gene: TRBV27; j_gene: TRBJ2-6; CDR3aa: CASSLSQGVVAGANVLTF
v_gene: TRBV2; j_gene: TRBJ1-1; CDR3aa: CASGGQGRGNTEAFF
v_gene: TRBV21-1; j_gene: TRBJ2-7; CDR3aa: CASSKEDRAIAGAIIAHEQYF
v_gene: TRBV4-1; j_gene: TRBJ1-3; CDR3aa: CASSQVGNTIYF
v_gene: TRBV28; j_gene: TRBJ2-1; CDR3aa: CASRPTRGLAYNEQFF
v_gene: TRBV10-1; j_gene: TRBJ2-2; CDR3aa: CASKPSGSGELFF
v_gene: TRBV28; j_gene: TRBJ1-1; CDR3aa: CASSLIQGAILNTEAFF
v_gene: TRBV6-5; j_gene: TRBJ2-4; CDR3aa: CASSLGQGPKNIQYF
v_gene: TRBV9; j_gene: TRBJ1-1; CDR3aa: CASSVRVHNTEAFF
v_gene: TRBV18; j_gene: TRBJ2-5; CDR3aa: CASSPSDRAETQYF
v_gene: TRBV5-4; j_gene: TRBJ1-2; CDR3aa: CASSLPGVGYTF
v_gene: TRBV7-2; j_gene: TRBJ2-5; CDR3aa: CASSPPGRIQETQYF
v_gene: TRBV11-2; j_gene: TRBJ2-1; CDR3aa: CASRQTRGEQFF